This T cell receptor beta chain was identified in a study of shared clonotypes between healthy human individuals. About the study: Three CD4 naive, three CD4 memory, two CD8 naive and one CD8 memory plate were used per donor.

A word on this clone: Its antigen remains unidentified.

Generated by immunoSEQ multiplex PCR, the TCRdb table keeps only in-frame clones and is missing some. This sample carries around 550,000 clones, 90% to 96% of them seen once, and the ten largest clones take roughly 0.06%. Study-level findings and limits: The study found lower generation probabilities in non-shared clonotypes than in those shared by all four donors.

This clonotype was sampled from a woman aged 25-40 years in good health. The sample taken for sequencing was naive CD4+ T cells sorted from blood. Subset denoted: CD45RA+ positively selected.

CDR3 residues: CASSYPGFNEQFF. The CDR3 DNA reads as TGTGCCAGCAGTTACCCAGGATTCAATGAGCAGTTCTTC. The chain combines TRBV6-5 with TRBJ2-1, with no clear D. The V end lost 2 bases, the J end lost 6 bases, and 8 bases lay between the germline ends. Germline V gene data show CDR1 as MNHEY and CDR2 as SVGAGI. The CDR3 length is 13 residues.